One sample yielded the 27 T cell receptor beta chains listed below, sequenced in a study of early T cells in non-severe SARS-CoV-2 infection. From the 5' RACE reads, TCRdb called clonotypes with MiXCR, one entry per CDR3 protein. The sample lists roughly 90,000 distinct CDR3 sequences, roughly 15% occurring once. Sequences were obtained from whole blood. The receptor source for this set is an adult who was a healthcare worker with PCR-confirmed SARS-CoV-2 infection or an uninfected control (not recorded which).

Ten or more counts support this clonotype. The J gene is TRBJ1-2, the V gene TRBV20-1; tentatively, D is TRBD1 (6 bases). The CDR3 length is 12 residues. V was shortened by 4 bases and J by 6 bases, with 12 bases between the two germline ends. Germline assignment: CDR1 DFQATT and CDR2 SNEGSKA (reference sequence). CDR3: CSATRGRDGYTF. For the CDR3, the DNA is TGCAGTGCTACTCGGGGGCGGGATGGCTACACCTTC.

The rearrangement joins TRBV5-1 to TRBJ1-5; no definite D call. This CDR3 comprises 19 residues. Germline CDR1 is SGHRS and CDR2 is YFSETQ. The V and J ends lost 1 base and 0 bases respectively, with 20 bases between them. CDR3 amino acids: CASSLSQTAQFYSNQPQHF. CDR3 DNA: TGCGCCAGCAGCTTGAGCCAAACAGCGCAATTTTATAGCAATCAGCCCCAGCATTTT.

The CDR3 DNA sequence: TGTGCCAGCAGCCAGATGGGACTAGCGGGGGAGACCCAGTACTTC. This gives the protein CASSQMGLAGETQYF. The chain is built from TRBV4-2 and TRBJ2-5; the match to TRBD2 covers 13 bases. The germline gives CDR1 LGHNA, CDR2 YNFKEQ. After removal of 3 bases from V and 5 bases from J, the junction contained 3 bases not matched to a gene. The CDR3 extends over 15 amino acids.

This clonotype was seen more than once but under ten times. The CDR3 coding sequence is TGTGCCAGCAGGGGGACGGACCGGTCATGGTCCCAGCATTTT. Translating it yields CASRGTDRSWSQHF. The chain uses TRBV6-1 and TRBJ1-5; D possibly corresponds to TRBD1 (5 bases). Trimming stripped 6 bases from V and 11 bases from J, with 20 bases between. The CDR3 runs 14 residues. Germline V gives CDR1 MNHNS, CDR2 SASEGT.

The genes are TRBV11-2 and TRBJ1-3, with 9 bases lining up with TRBD1. Germline values: CDR1 SGHAT, CDR2 FQNNGV. Trimming removed 4 bases from V and 2 bases from J; junction bases left unmatched: 3. The CDR3 length is 15 residues. The CDR3 region is CASSSRQGAGNTIYF. In DNA, the CDR3 is TGTGCCAGCAGCTCGAGACAGGGGGCTGGAAACACCATATATTTT.

This clonotype was seen ten or more times. The chain joins TRBV7-3 to TRBJ2-3; TRBD2 agrees at 9 bases. The CDR3 contains 16 residues. The V segment lost 1 base and the J segment 3 bases; nucleotides outside the gene matches: 5. Per the germline V gene, CDR1 is SGHTA and CDR2 is FQGTGA. The CDR3 region is CASSLNGLAGTDTQYF. The CDR3 coding sequence is TGTGCCAGCAGCTTAAACGGGCTAGCGGGGACAGATACGCAGTATTTT.

The J gene is TRBJ2-7, the V gene TRBV5-5; D is perhaps TRBD1 or TRBD2 (5 bases each). Germline values: CDR1 SGHKS, CDR2 YYEKEE (reference sequence). V was shortened by 0 bases and J by 0 bases, with 10 bases between the two germline ends. The CDR3 loop spans 15 amino acids. CDR3 in amino acids: CASSLAGTSSYEQYV. CDR3 DNA sequence: TGTGCCAGCAGCTTGGCCGGGACCAGCTCCTACGAGCAGTACGTC.

This clonotype has more than one count but fewer than ten. The chain couples TRBV7-2 to TRBJ1-2, with TRBD1 identical over 8 bases. V lost 5 bases and J lost 0; bases outside the gene matches: 5. This CDR3 comprises 15 residues. Germline V gene lookup returns CDR1 SGHTA and CDR2 FQGNSA. The CDR3 is CASSKRQGTNYGYTF. DNA of the CDR3: TGTGCCAGCAGCAAAAGACAGGGGACTAACTATGGCTACACCTTC.

This clonotype has a handful of counts. This chain uses TRBV6-1 with TRBJ1-2; 7 bases map to TRBD1. Unmatched junction bases numbered 6, after V lost 7 bases and J lost 1 base. The CDR3 loop spans 14 amino acids. Germline CDR1 and CDR2: MNHNS and SASEGT. DNA of the CDR3: TGTGCCAGCACGACAGGGATGGGTAACTATGGCTACACCTTC. Protein product: CASTTGMGNYGYTF.

This clonotype has a handful of counts. The gene calls are TRBV4-1 and TRBJ2-3; 7 bases fit TRBD1. The germline gives CDR1 MGHRA, CDR2 YSYEKL. J was trimmed by 2 bases and V by 5 bases; bases with no gene match: 10. The CDR3 covers 16 residues. The CDR3 here is CASSTPGQRITDTQYF. CDR3 DNA: TGCGCCAGCAGCACACCGGGACAGAGAATCACAGATACGCAGTATTTT.

This clonotype was seen only a few times. The V and J genes are TRBV12-3 or TRBV12-4 and TRBJ2-5; D may correspond to TRBD1 or TRBD2 (5 bases each). Trimming removed 3 bases at V and 4 bases at J, with 15 bases between. The CDR3 is made up of 15 amino acids. CDR3 nucleotides: TGTGCCAGCAGTTTGGGGGTGACATTCGGAGAGACCCAGTACTTC. Its translation: CASSLGVTFGETQYF.

This clonotype was detected a few times. V is TRBV7-2 and J is TRBJ2-3, with D hard to call. Germline CDR1 is SGHTA and CDR2 is FQGNSA. The CDR3 runs to 15 residues. Trimming took off 2 bases at V and 5 bases at J, with 14 bases between the two ends. The CDR3, as DNA: TGTGCCAGCAGCTTAAGGGCTAACATCCGAGATACGCAGTATTTT. It yields the protein CASSLRANIRDTQYF.

This clonotype was observed a few times. J is TRBJ1-2 and V is TRBV29-1; 8 bases line up with TRBD1. The junction had 16 bases not matched to a gene; V was cut back by 0 bases and J by 4 bases. The CDR3 sequence is 18 residues long. CDR1 and CDR2 from the germline V gene are SQVTM and ANQGSEA. Here the CDR3 reads CSVEDYARISGGTYGYTF. The CDR3 DNA follows: TGCAGCGTTGAAGATTACGCCCGAATTTCAGGGGGCACCTATGGCTACACCTTC. The whole variable domain, filled in from reference TRBV29-1 and TRBJ1-2, reads SAVISQKPSRDICQRGTSLTIQCQVDSQVTMMFWYRQQPGQSLTLIATANQGSEATYESGFVIDKFPISRPNLTFSTLTVSNMSPEDSSIYLCSVEDYARISGGTYGYTFGSGTRLTVV.

This clonotype has more than one count but fewer than ten. The chain links TRBV5-1 to TRBJ2-3; no clear D. The ends were cut back, 0 bases at V and 3 bases at J, with 5 bases in the middle. The CDR3 extends over 13 amino acids. Germline CDR1 reads SGHRS; CDR2 reads YFSETQ. Written as DNA, the CDR3 is TGCGCCAGCAGCTTGGACTATACAGATACGCAGTATTTT. Protein: CASSLDYTDTQYF. Full variable domain (outside the CDR3, taken from reference TRBV5-1 and TRBJ2-3): KAGVTQTPRYLIKTRGQQVTLSCSPISGHRSVSWYQQTPGQGLQFLFEYFSETQRNKGNFPGRFSGRQFSNSRSEMNVSTLELGDSALYLCASSLDYTDTQYFGPGTRLTVL.

V usage is TRBV20-1 and J usage is TRBJ1-1; D is perhaps TRBD1 (6 bases). Between the trimmed V and J ends, which lost 6 bases and 4 bases, there was a span of 21 bases. Germline CDR1 and CDR2: DFQATT and SNEGSKA (reference sequence). This CDR3 region has 15 residues. CDR3 sequence reads: CSALSEQGMGTEAFF. CDR3 sequence (DNA): TGCAGTGCCTTATCTGAACAGGGAATGGGCACTGAAGCTTTCTTT.

As for this clonotype: Being one base from a much bigger clone, this may be a read error. CDR3 sequence reads: CAISSGPNTEAFF. In DNA, the CDR3 is TGTGCCATATCGTCAGGGCCGAACACTGAAGCTTTCTTT. The chain couples TRBV10-3 to TRBJ1-1; a weak D match, TRBD1 (5 bases). The CDR3 runs 13 residues. With 9 bases removed from V and 1 base from J, the gap between germline ends came to 12 bases. CDR1 and CDR2 from the germline V gene are ENHRY and SYGVKD.

The J gene is TRBJ2-1, the V gene TRBV11-2; D is unclear. The germline V gene encodes CDR1 SGHAT and CDR2 FQNNGV. This CDR3 spans 14 amino acids. V was pared by 1 base and J by 8 bases, with 12 bases between. As DNA, the CDR3 is TGTGCCAGCAGCTTAGGTAGTTTGGTCCATGAGCAGTTCTTC. This codes for CASSLGSLVHEQFF.

There are a few counts of this clonotype. V gene TRBV29-1 combines with J gene TRBJ2-3; no definite D call. V lost 2 bases and J lost 2, with 5 bases in between. Germline values: CDR1 SQVTM, CDR2 ANQGSEA. The CDR3 loop spans 12 amino acids. CDR3 sequence reads: CSVEPNTDTQYF. CDR3 nucleotide sequence: TGCAGCGTTGAACCTAACACAGATACGCAGTATTTT.

This clonotype was picked up many times. The chain links TRBV3-1 to TRBJ2-1; possible D gene TRBD2, 5 bases. The CDR3 length is 17 residues. The V end was cut by 5 bases, the J end by 1 base, with 18 bases between. From germline, CDR1 is LGHDT and CDR2 YNNKEL (reference sequence). The DNA for the CDR3 is TGTGCCAGCAGCAGTACCCTCGGAGCGGAGTCCTACAATGAGCAGTTCTTC. This codes for CASSSTLGAESYNEQFF.

In its sample, this clonotype was seen a few times. The chain has TRBV6-2 or TRBV6-3 and TRBJ2-2; TRBD2 is a possible D gene (5 bases). The CDR3 runs 15 residues. Between the trimmed V and J ends, which lost 2 bases and 5 bases, there was a span of 12 bases. The germline V gene has CDR1 MNHEY and CDR2 SVGEGT. This chain's CDR3 is CASSYPRGWTGELFF. The CDR3 nucleotides are TGTGCCAGCAGTTACCCTCGGGGTTGGACCGGGGAGCTGTTTTTT.

This clonotype was detected many times. The CDR3, as DNA: TGTGCCAGCAGTTTAAATAGGGGGACTAATGAAAAACTGTTTTTT. As protein: CASSLNRGTNEKLFF. The V call is TRBV27, the J call TRBJ1-4; a possible D gene is TRBD1 (6 bases). Germline CDR1 MNHEY, CDR2 SMNVEV (reference sequence). With 2 bases removed from V and 2 bases from J, the gap between germline ends came to 9 bases. The CDR3 is 15 amino acids.

This clonotype was picked up a small number of times. The V and J genes are TRBV27 and TRBJ2-3; no clear D gene. This CDR3 region has 13 residues. V lost 3 bases, J lost 9 bases, and 13 bases lay in between. The germline CDR1 and CDR2 sequences are MNHEY and SMNVEV (reference sequence). CDR3 sequence: CASSFPGLGTQYF. The DNA of the CDR3 is TGTGCCAGCAGTTTTCCGGGCCTGGGGACGCAGTATTTT.

The sample holds many counts of this clonotype. The chain employs TRBV18 and TRBJ1-1; D might be TRBD1 (5 bases). The V end was cut by 3 bases, the J end by 0 bases, with 14 bases between. CDR3 length equals 16 residues. The germline V gene has CDR1 KGHSH and CDR2 LQKENI. CDR3 protein: CASSPPVGTMNTEAFF. Written as DNA, the CDR3 is TGTGCCAGCTCACCCCCGGTGGGGACTATGAACACTGAAGCTTTCTTT.

The chain has TRBV20-1 and TRBJ2-2, with 9 positions matching TRBD2. The CDR3 totals 15 residues. The germline V gene has CDR1 DFQATT and CDR2 SNEGSKA (reference sequence). Unmatched junction bases numbered 4, after V lost 1 base and J lost 4 bases. The CDR3 reads CSARVAGGPTGELFF. In DNA form, the CDR3 reads TGCAGTGCTAGAGTGGCGGGGGGGCCCACCGGGGAGCTGTTTTTT.

This clonotype came up once. The chain recombines TRBV29-1 with TRBJ2-1; no definite D call. V lost 3 bases and J lost 4, with 7 bases in between. CDR1 is SQVTM and CDR2 is ANQGSEA in the germline V gene. This CDR3 comprises 12 residues. The CDR3 DNA reads as TGCAGCGTTGATCGCTCTTACAATGAGCAGTTCTTC. Translated, it gives CSVDRSYNEQFF.

This chain joins TRBV7-8 and TRBJ2-1; D uncertain. The CDR3 spans 14 residues. V lost 0 bases, J lost 5 bases, and 8 bases lay in between. CDR1 and CDR2 from the germline V gene are SGHVS and FQNEAQ. The CDR3 reads CASSLAEIDNEQFF. The CDR3 DNA is TGTGCCAGCAGCTTAGCCGAAATCGACAATGAGCAGTTCTTC.

This clonotype showed up many times. This rearrangement joins TRBV20-1 to TRBJ2-3; 11 positions agree with TRBD1. The CDR3 is 16 amino acids. The V gene's germline CDR1 is DFQATT and CDR2 SNEGSKA (reference sequence). V dropped 3 bases and J dropped 2; count of bases not matched to a gene: 7. CDR3 sequence (DNA): TGCAGTGCTAGTCCTGGGACAGGGGGTGTCACAGATACGCAGTATTTT. Translation: CSASPGTGGVTDTQYF.